What follows are 20 T cell receptor beta chains derived from one specimen sequenced in a study of cytomegalovirus exposure and HLA in healthy donors. The study ran its PCR with 60 Vbeta and 13 Jbeta primers. TCRdb keeps only in-frame clones here, not all; method: immunoSEQ multiplex PCR. Its clone listing holds 130,000 or so clones. Sequencing was carried out using PBMCs. These receptors were taken from a woman aged 18-30 years in good health and CMV-seronegative.

J is TRBJ2-1 and V is TRBV5-1; 9 bases match TRBD2. The CDR3 is made up of 15 amino acids. The V and J ends lost 2 bases and 5 bases, in that order; junction bases with no gene match: 5. The germline V gene has CDR1 SGHRS and CDR2 YFSETQ. CDR3: CASSFSGGGNNEQFF. In DNA, the CDR3 is TGCGCCAGCAGCTTTAGCGGGGGTGGGAACAATGAGCAGTTCTTC.

The chain employs TRBV5-8 and TRBJ2-1, with 11 bases matching TRBD2. Trimming cost V 2 bases and J 4 bases; bases outside gene matches: 11. From germline, CDR1 is SGHTS and CDR2 YDEGEE. The CDR3 is made up of 18 amino acids. The CDR3 loop is CASSLQTTSGTGYNEQFF. CDR3 DNA sequence: TGTGCCAGCAGCTTACAGACGACTAGCGGGACAGGGTACAATGAGCAGTTCTTC.

This sequence joins TRBV6-1 and TRBJ2-5; 7 bases fit TRBD2. Germline V gene data show CDR1 as MNHNS and CDR2 as SASEGT. Trimming cost V 6 bases and J 5 bases; bases outside gene matches: 12. This CDR3 spans 15 amino acids. CDR3 in DNA: TGTGCCAGCAGAAACGCGCCCGGACTAGGGGAGACCCAGTACTTC. Protein product: CASRNAPGLGETQYF.

The rearrangement joins TRBV18 to TRBJ1-3, with D perhaps matching TRBD1 (6 bases). This CDR3 region has 15 residues. V shed 3 bases and J shed 4 bases, with 13 bases lying between them. Germline V gene sequence: CDR1 KGHSH, CDR2 LQKENI. The CDR3 region has the DNA TGTGCCAGCTCACCGGGCGCGGGGGCAGGAAACACCATATATTTT. Protein: CASSPGAGAGNTIYF. Drawing the rest from reference TRBV18 and TRBJ1-3, the complete variable domain is NAGVMQNPRHLVRRRGQEARLRCSPMKGHSHVYWYRQLPEEGLKFMVYLQKENIIDESGMPKERFSAEFPKEGPSILRIQQVVRGDSAAYFCASSPGAGAGNTIYFGEGSWLTVV.

J is TRBJ1-1 and V is TRBV29-1; D may be TRBD1 (6 bases). Germline V gene lookup returns CDR1 SQVTM and CDR2 ANQGSEA. Trimming shortened V by 6 bases and J by 5 bases, and 13 bases separated the two germline ends. This CDR3 has 12 amino acids. Here the CDR3 reads CSVEGGFTEAFF. CDR3 DNA: TGCAGCGTGGAGGGGGGGTTTACTGAAGCTTTCTTT.

The chain couples TRBV19 to TRBJ1-2; 7 nucleotides agree with TRBD1. This CDR3 is 15 amino acids long. Germline V gene sequence: CDR1 LNHDA, CDR2 SQIVND (reference sequence). V shed 0 bases, J shed 3 bases, and the junction held 4 bases outside the gene matches. This CDR3 reads CASSIDITGDYGYTF. The CDR3 DNA is TGTGCCAGTAGTATAGATATAACAGGGGACTATGGCTACACCTTC.

The rearrangement joins TRBV5-1 to TRBJ2-5, with D possibly matching TRBD2 (6 bases). The V end lost 2 bases, the J end lost 4 bases, and 12 bases lay between the germline ends. CDR3 length equals 14 residues. The V gene's germline CDR1 is SGHRS and CDR2 YFSETQ. CDR3 coding DNA: TGCGCCAGCAGCTTTTGGGGGGACCCAGAGACCCAGTACTTC. Encoded protein: CASSFWGDPETQYF.

V usage is TRBV30 and J usage is TRBJ1-4, with TRBD1 matching over 9 bases. The CDR3 totals 14 residues. From germline, CDR1 is GTSNPN and CDR2 SVGIG (reference sequence). DNA for the CDR3: TGTGCTCTCAGGGAACAGGGGGCTGGTGAAAAACTGTTTTTT. This codes for CALREQGAGEKLFF.

The chain links TRBV6-5 to TRBJ2-3; 10 bases align to TRBD2. Looked up from germline, CDR1 is MNHEY and CDR2 is SVGAGI. V dropped 6 bases and J dropped 6; count of bases not matched to a gene: 6. This CDR3 has 14 amino acids. The CDR3 nucleotides read TGTGCCAGCAGCCCGGGACTAGCGTCCGATACGCAGTATTTT. This codes for CASSPGLASDTQYF.

The chain carries TRBV6-1 and TRBJ2-1; 7 bases fit TRBD2. This CDR3 has 15 residues. Germline CDR1 MNHNS, CDR2 SASEGT. The V segment lost 1 base and the J segment 9 bases; nucleotides outside the gene matches: 9. The CDR3 is CASSEGWEGQGEQFF. DNA for the CDR3: TGTGCCAGCAGTGAAGGGTGGGAGGGCCAAGGTGAGCAGTTCTTC.

The chain couples TRBV2 to TRBJ1-5; 10 bases match TRBD1. Germline trimming cut 6 bases from V and 2 bases from J; bases unmatched to any gene: 4. CDR1 and CDR2 from the germline V gene are SNHLY and FYNNEI. This CDR3 contains 15 residues. The CDR3 DNA sequence: TGTGCCAGCAGCACGGACAGGGGGGGCAATCAGCCCCAGCATTTT. This translates into CASSTDRGGNQPQHF.

The chain combines TRBV18 with TRBJ2-3, with 14 bases matching TRBD2. This CDR3 has 18 amino acids. Germline V gene lookup returns CDR1 KGHSH and CDR2 LQKENI. V lost 2 bases, J lost 4 bases, and 8 bases stayed unmatched. This CDR3 is CASSPGTSGSLAADTQYF. DNA for the CDR3: TGTGCCAGCTCACCAGGGACTAGCGGGAGTCTGGCAGCAGATACGCAGTATTTT.

This chain joins TRBV18 and TRBJ2-5, with 9 nucleotides matching TRBD1. The length of the CDR3 is 13 residues. The ends lost 5 bases at V and 3 bases at J; junction bases unmatched: 1. Germline CDR1 reads KGHSH; CDR2 reads LQKENI. The chain's CDR3 is CASSGDREETQYF. The CDR3 bases are TGTGCCAGCTCAGGGGACAGGGAAGAGACCCAGTACTTC.

This rearrangement joins TRBV28 to TRBJ2-2; weak D call: TRBD2 (6 bases). The CDR3 covers 17 residues. Germline values: CDR1 MDHEN, CDR2 SYDVKM. V lost 3 bases, J lost 6 bases, and 20 bases lay in between. As DNA, the CDR3 is TGTGCCAGCAGTTTTGCTTTTTCGGGAGTTCGGGCCGGGGAGCTGTTTTTT. Translating it yields CASSFAFSGVRAGELFF.

The genes are TRBV5-6 and TRBJ2-3; 12 bases align to TRBD2. V dropped 0 bases and J dropped 4; count of bases not matched to a gene: 3. This CDR3 has 16 amino acids. The germline CDR1 and CDR2 sequences are SGHDT and YYEEEE. The CDR3 bases are TGTGCCAGCAGCTTGGGACTAGCGGGAGTACCAGATACGCAGTATTTT. It translates to CASSLGLAGVPDTQYF.

The genes are TRBV6-4 and TRBJ1-2; D gene uncertain. Trimming took off 2 bases at V and 8 bases at J, with 18 bases between the two ends. The CDR3 extends over 15 amino acids. Germline loops: CDR1 MRHNA, CDR2 SNTAGT. The CDR3 loop reads CASSDDGLRIIGYTF. The DNA for the CDR3 is TGTGCCAGCAGTGACGACGGACTCAGGATCATCGGCTACACCTTC.

The rearrangement joins TRBV19 to TRBJ2-3; possibly TRBD2 for D (6 bases). The length of the CDR3 is 17 residues. Trimming removed 0 bases at V and 4 bases at J, with 17 bases between. Germline-derived CDR1 and CDR2 are LNHDA and SQIVND (reference sequence). The CDR3, as DNA: TGTGCCAGTAGTATAGAGAGACATGCCCCGGGGGCAGATACGCAGTATTTT. Its translation: CASSIERHAPGADTQYF.

The chain employs TRBV11-1 and TRBJ2-1, with D possibly being TRBD2 (6 bases). CDR1 SGHAT and CDR2 FQDESV come from the germline V gene (reference sequence). The V gene lost 1 base and the J gene lost 9 bases, with 10 bases spanning the gap. The CDR3 contains 13 residues. The CDR3 DNA reads TGTGCCAGCAGCTTAGGGGCGGGACTTGAGCAGTTCTTC. Its translation is CASSLGAGLEQFF. The full variable domain, its missing parts supplied by reference TRBV11-1 and TRBJ2-1, is EAEVAQSPRYKITEKSQAVAFWCDPISGHATLYWYRQILGQGPELLVQFQDESVVDDSQLPKDRFSAERLKGVDSTLKIQPAELGDSAMYLCASSLGAGLEQFFGPGTRLTVL.

V usage is TRBV2 and J usage is TRBJ2-1; 10 nucleotides agree with TRBD2. Trimming removed 3 bases from V and 4 bases from J; junction bases left unmatched: 3. Germline loops: CDR1 SNHLY, CDR2 FYNNEI. The CDR3 is 15 amino acids. The CDR3 sequence is CASSEGLAKYNEQFF. The CDR3 bases are TGTGCCAGCAGTGAGGGACTAGCGAAATACAATGAGCAGTTCTTC.

Comment on this clone: The junction departs from the called germline gene at one end, perhaps through a read error. V and J are TRBV5-1 and TRBJ1-3; TRBD1 matches at 12 bases. CDR3 length: 18 amino acids. CDR1 is SGHRS and CDR2 is YFSETQ in the germline V gene. CDR3 nucleotide sequence: TGCGCCAGCGGCTTTTCGGGACAGGGGGCCTCCACCGGAAACACCATATATTTT. This translates into CASGFSGQGASTGNTIYF.